This T cell receptor beta chain was retrieved from a study of blood T cell repertoires in COVID-19. In the study overall: Donors in the United States, Italy and Spain gave samples during acute or convalescent COVID-19. In each case, the material was cDNA or gDNA derived from T cells, B-cell-depleted T cells, or PBMCs.

Original processing notes: Counts of nucleated cells, estimated from reference gene primer amplification, were obtained. Only in-frame clones appear in the TCRdb table, and some are missing; sequencing was by immunoSEQ multiplex PCR. V and J calls and clone size are given by that table; D and trimming were obtained from the DNA. The data hold about 190,000 clones, with more than 85% observed a single time. The receptor was derived from a man in his thirties or forties with acute or convalescent COVID-19. Sequenced: peripheral blood.

CDR3 protein: CASSPGLADYYEQYF. In nucleotides, the CDR3 is TGTGCCAGCAGCCCAGGACTCGCGGATTACTACGAGCAGTACTTC. V is TRBV5-4 and J is TRBJ2-7; possibly TRBD2 for D (5 bases). Per germline, CDR1 SGHNT and CDR2 YYREEE (reference sequence). The CDR3 spans 15 residues. Trimming left V 4 bases short and J 3 bases short, with 17 bases between.